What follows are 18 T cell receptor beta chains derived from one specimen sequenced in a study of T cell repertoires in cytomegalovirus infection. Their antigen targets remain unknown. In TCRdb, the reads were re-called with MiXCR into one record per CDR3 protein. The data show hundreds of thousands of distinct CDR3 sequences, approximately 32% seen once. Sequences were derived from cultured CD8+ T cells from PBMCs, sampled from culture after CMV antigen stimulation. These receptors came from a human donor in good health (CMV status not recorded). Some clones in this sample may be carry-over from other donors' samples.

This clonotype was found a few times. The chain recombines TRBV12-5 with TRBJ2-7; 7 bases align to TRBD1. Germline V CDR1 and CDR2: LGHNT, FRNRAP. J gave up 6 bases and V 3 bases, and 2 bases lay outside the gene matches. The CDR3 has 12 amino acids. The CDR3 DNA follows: TGTGCTAGTGGTTTTGGGACAGCCGAGCAGTACTTC. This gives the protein CASGFGTAEQYF.

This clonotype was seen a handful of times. CDR3 amino acids: CASSIGGAVQPQHF. The CDR3 nucleotides read TGTGCCAGTAGTATAGGAGGGGCGGTTCAGCCCCAGCATTTT. The gene calls are TRBV19 and TRBJ1-5; TRBD1 might be the D (5 bases). Germline CDR1 is LNHDA and CDR2 is SQIVND (reference sequence). Trimming cost V 1 base and J 6 bases, with 10 bases left between them. This CDR3 has 14 residues.

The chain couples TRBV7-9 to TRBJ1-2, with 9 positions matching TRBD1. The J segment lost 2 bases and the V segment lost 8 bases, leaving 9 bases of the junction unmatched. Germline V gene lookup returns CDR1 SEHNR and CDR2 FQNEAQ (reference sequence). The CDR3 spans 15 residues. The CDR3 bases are TGTGCCAGCCTGACAGGGGGAGTGCTAAACTATGGCTACACCTTC. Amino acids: CASLTGGVLNYGYTF.

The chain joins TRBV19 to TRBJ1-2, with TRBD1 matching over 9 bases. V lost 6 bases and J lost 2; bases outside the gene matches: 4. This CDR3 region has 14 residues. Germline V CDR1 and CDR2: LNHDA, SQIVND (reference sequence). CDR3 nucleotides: TGTGCCAGTAGGACAGGGGGAGCGAACTATGGCTACACCTTC. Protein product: CASRTGGANYGYTF.

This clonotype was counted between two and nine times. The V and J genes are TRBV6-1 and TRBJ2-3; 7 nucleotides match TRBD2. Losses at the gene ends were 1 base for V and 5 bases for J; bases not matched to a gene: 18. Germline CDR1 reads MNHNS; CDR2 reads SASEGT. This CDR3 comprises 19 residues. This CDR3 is CASSEEWGGWEGELDTQYF. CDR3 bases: TGTGCCAGCAGTGAAGAATGGGGGGGTTGGGAGGGTGAGTTAGATACGCAGTATTTT.

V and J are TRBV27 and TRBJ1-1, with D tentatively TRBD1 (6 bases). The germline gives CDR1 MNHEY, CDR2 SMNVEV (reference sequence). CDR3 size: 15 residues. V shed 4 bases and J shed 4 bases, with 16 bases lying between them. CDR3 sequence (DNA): TGTGCCAGCAGTTATCTGCCTACAGGGACCACTGAAGCTTTCTTT. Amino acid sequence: CASSYLPTGTTEAFF.

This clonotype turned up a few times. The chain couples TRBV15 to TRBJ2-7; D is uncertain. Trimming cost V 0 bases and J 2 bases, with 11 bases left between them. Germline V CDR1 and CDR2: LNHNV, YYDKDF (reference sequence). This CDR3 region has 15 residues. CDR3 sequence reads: CATSRDVGKTYEQYF. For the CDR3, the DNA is TGTGCCACCAGCAGAGATGTGGGAAAAACCTACGAGCAGTACTTC. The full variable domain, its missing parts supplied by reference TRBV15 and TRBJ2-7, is DAMVIQNPRYQVTQFGKPVTLSCSQTLNHNVMYWYQQKSSQAPKLLFHYYDKDFNNEADTPDNFQSRRPNTSFCFLDIRSPGLGDTAMYLCATSRDVGKTYEQYFGPGTRLTVT.

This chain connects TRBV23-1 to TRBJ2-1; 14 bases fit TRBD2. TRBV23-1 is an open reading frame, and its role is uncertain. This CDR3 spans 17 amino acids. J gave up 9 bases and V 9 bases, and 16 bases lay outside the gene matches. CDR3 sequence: CARRLAGGEPTSIEQFF. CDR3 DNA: TGCGCCAGGAGACTAGCGGGGGGGGAACCGACTTCAATTGAGCAGTTCTTC.

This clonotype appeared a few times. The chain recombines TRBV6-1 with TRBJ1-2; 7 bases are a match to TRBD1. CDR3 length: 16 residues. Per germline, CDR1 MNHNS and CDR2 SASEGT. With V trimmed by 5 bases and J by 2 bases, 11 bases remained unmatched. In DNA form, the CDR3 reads TGTGCCAGCAGTTCCTATAGGGACAGTCCAAACTATGGCTACACCTTC. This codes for CASSSYRDSPNYGYTF.

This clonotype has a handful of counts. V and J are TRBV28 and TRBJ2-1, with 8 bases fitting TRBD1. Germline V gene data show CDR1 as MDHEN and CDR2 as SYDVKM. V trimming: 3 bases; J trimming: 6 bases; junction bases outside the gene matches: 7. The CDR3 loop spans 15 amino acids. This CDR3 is CASSLTGVQANEQFF. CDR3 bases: TGTGCCAGCAGTTTGACAGGGGTTCAGGCCAATGAGCAGTTCTTC.

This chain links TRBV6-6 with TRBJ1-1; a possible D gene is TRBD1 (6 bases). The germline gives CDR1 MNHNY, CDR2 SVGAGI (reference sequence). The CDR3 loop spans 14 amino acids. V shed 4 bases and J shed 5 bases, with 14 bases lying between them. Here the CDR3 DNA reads TGTGCCAGCAGTTCCACAGGGCCGGGAACTGAAGCTTTCTTT. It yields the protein CASSSTGPGTEAFF.

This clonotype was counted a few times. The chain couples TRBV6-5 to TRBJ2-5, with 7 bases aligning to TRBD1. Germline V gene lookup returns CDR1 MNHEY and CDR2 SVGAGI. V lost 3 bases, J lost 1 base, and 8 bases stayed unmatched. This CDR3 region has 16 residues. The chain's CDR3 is CASSYGLPGGQETQYF. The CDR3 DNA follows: TGTGCCAGCAGTTATGGGCTTCCAGGGGGCCAAGAGACCCAGTACTTC.

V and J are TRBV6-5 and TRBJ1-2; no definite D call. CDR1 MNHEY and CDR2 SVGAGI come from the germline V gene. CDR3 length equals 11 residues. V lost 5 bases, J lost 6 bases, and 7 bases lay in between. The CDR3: CASSEGNGYTF. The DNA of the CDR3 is TGTGCCAGCAGTGAGGGTAATGGCTACACCTTC.

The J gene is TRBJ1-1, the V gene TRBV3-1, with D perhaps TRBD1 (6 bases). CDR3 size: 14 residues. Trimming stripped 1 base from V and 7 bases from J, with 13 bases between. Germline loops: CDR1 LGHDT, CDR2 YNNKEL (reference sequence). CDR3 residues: CASSQGWGAGEAFF. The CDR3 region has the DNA TGTGCCAGCAGCCAAGGGTGGGGGGCCGGTGAAGCTTTCTTT.

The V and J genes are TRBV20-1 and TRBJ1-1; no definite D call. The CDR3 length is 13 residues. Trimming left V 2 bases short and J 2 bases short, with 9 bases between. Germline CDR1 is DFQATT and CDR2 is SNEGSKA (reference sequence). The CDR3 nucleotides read TGCAGTGCTAGACTCCGCCGAAACACTGAAGCTTTCTTT. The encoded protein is CSARLRRNTEAFF.

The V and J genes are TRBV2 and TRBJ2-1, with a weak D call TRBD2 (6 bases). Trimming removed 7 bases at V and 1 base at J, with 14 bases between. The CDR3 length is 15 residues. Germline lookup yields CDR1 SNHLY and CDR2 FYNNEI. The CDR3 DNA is TGTGCCAGCACCCTGGGGGAGGTTTCCTACAATGAGCAGTTCTTC. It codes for CASTLGEVSYNEQFF.

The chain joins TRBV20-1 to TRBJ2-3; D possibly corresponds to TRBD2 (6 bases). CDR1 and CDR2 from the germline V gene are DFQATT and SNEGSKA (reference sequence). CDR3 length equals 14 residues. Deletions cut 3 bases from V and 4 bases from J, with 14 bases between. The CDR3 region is CSASGLPGPDTQYF. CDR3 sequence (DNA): TGCAGTGCTAGCGGACTACCGGGGCCAGATACGCAGTATTTT.

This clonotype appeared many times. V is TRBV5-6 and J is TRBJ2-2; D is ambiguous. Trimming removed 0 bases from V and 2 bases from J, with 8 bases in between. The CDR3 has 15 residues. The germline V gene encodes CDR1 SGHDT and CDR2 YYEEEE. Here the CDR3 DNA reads TGTGCCAGCAGCTTGGGAATTGGAAACACCGGGGAGCTGTTTTTT. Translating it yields CASSLGIGNTGELFF.